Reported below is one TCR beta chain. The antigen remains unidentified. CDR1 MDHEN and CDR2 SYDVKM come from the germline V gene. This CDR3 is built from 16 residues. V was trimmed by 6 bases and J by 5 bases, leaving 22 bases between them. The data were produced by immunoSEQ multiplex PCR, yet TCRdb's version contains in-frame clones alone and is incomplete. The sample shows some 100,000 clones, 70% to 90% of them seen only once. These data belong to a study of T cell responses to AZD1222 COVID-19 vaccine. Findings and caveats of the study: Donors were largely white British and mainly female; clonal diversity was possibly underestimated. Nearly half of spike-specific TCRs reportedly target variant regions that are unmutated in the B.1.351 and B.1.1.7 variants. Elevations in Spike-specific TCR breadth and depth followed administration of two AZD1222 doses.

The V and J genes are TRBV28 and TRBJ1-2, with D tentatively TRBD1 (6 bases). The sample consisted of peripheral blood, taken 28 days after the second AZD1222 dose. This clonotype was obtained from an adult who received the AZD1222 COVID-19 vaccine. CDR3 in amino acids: CASSQPRAGTLYGYTF. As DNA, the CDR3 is TGTGCCAGCAGCCAACCAAGGGCCGGGACACTATATGGCTACACCTTC.